The 23 T cell receptor beta chains given below trace back to one sample, sequenced in a study of blood T cell repertoires in COVID-19. The data were produced by immunoSEQ multiplex PCR, yet TCRdb's version contains in-frame clones alone and is incomplete. Among 80,000 or so clones listed, more than 70% were seen once. Material: peripheral blood. The origin of the receptors is a man aged 45-65 years with acute or convalescent COVID-19.

The chain employs TRBV12-3 or TRBV12-4 and TRBJ1-1, with D perhaps matching TRBD1 (5 bases). Trimming shortened V by 2 bases and J by 4 bases, and 8 bases separated the two germline ends. The CDR3 extends over 13 amino acids. The CDR3 spells CASSLQGLTEAFF. The CDR3, as DNA: TGTGCCAGCAGTTTACAGGGACTCACTGAAGCTTTCTTT.

V usage is TRBV18 and J usage is TRBJ1-5; weak D call: TRBD1 (5 bases). Trimming took 3 bases from V and 6 from J, leaving 15 bases between them. The length of the CDR3 is 15 residues. Germline V gene data show CDR1 as KGHSH and CDR2 as LQKENI. The CDR3 reads CASSPTGQGGQPQHF. CDR3 nucleotide sequence: TGTGCCAGCTCACCTACCGGGCAGGGAGGTCAGCCCCAGCATTTT.

This clone was seen only once. The chain couples TRBV19 to TRBJ2-2; the match to TRBD1 covers 9 bases. Trimming cost V 5 bases and J 4 bases; bases outside gene matches: 8. The CDR3 contains 16 residues. Germline V gives CDR1 LNHDA, CDR2 SQIVND (reference sequence). As DNA, the CDR3 is TGTGCCAGTAGTGACTGGGACAGGGTGGGCACCGGGGAGCTGTTTTTT. Translating it yields CASSDWDRVGTGELFF. The whole variable domain, filled in from reference TRBV19 and TRBJ2-2, reads DGGITQSPKYLFRKEGQNVTLSCEQNLNHDAMYWYRQDPGQGLRLIYYSQIVNDFQKGDIAEGYSVSREKKESFPLTVTSAQKNPTAFYLCASSDWDRVGTGELFFGEGSRLTVL.

This clone was seen a few times. V and J are TRBV11-3 and TRBJ2-2; maybe TRBD1 (5 bases). The CDR3 is 14 residues long. Trimming removed 5 bases from V and 1 base from J, with 8 bases in between. Germline V gene lookup returns CDR1 SGHNT and CDR2 YENEEA. CDR3 sequence: CASSERGNTGELFF. The CDR3 DNA is TGTGCCAGCAGCGAAAGGGGGAACACCGGGGAGCTGTTTTTT.

The chain uses TRBV7-2 and TRBJ2-7; D perhaps matches TRBD1 (6 bases). This CDR3 is built from 14 residues. CDR1 is SGHTA, CDR2 FQGNSA, per germline. V was clipped by 3 bases and J by 1 base, with 10 bases between them. In DNA, the CDR3 is TGTGCCAGCAGCTTCCAGGGGATATCCTACGAGCAGTACGTC. Protein sequence: CASSFQGISYEQYV.

The V and J genes are TRBV7-9 and TRBJ2-1; D call uncertain. Germline V lookup: CDR1 SEHNR, CDR2 FQNEAQ (reference sequence). The CDR3 contains 14 residues. Deletions cut 1 base from V and 9 bases from J, with 13 bases between. As DNA, the CDR3 is TGTGCCAGCAGCTTAGAGGCGGCCTTAGGTGAGCAGTTCTTC. Residues: CASSLEAALGEQFF.

This chain links TRBV7-3 with TRBJ1-1; the D gene is possibly TRBD1 (5 bases). The CDR3 length is 13 residues. Trimming shortened V by 6 bases and J by 5 bases, and 13 bases separated the two germline ends. Germline CDR1 SGHTA, CDR2 FQGTGA. The CDR3 protein is CASRNAGGTEAFF. CDR3 nucleotide sequence: TGTGCCAGCAGGAATGCCGGGGGAACTGAAGCTTTCTTT.

This clone appeared once. The chain recombines TRBV24-1 with TRBJ2-1, with D possibly TRBD2 on 6 matching bases. The CDR3 has 17 amino acids. Trimming stripped 3 bases from V and 5 bases from J, with 19 bases between. The germline V gene has CDR1 KGHDR and CDR2 SFDVKD. CDR3 in amino acids: CATSDTRRRGQNNEQFF. The CDR3 bases are TGTGCCACCAGTGATACCCGGAGGAGGGGTCAAAACAATGAGCAGTTCTTC.

CDR3 nucleotides: TGTGCCAGCCAAGATCGCAGGTGGGCGAACACTGAAGCTTTCTTT. Amino acid sequence: CASQDRRWANTEAFF. The chain carries TRBV2 and TRBJ1-1; D is ambiguous. V was clipped by 8 bases and J by 1 base, with 17 bases between them. The germline CDR1 and CDR2 sequences are SNHLY and FYNNEI. CDR3 length equals 15 residues.

J is TRBJ1-2 and V is TRBV18; weak D call: TRBD1 (5 bases). The V gene's germline CDR1 is KGHSH and CDR2 LQKENI. CDR3 length: 11 residues. V was cut by 3 bases and J by 8 bases, with 7 bases left in between. The CDR3 DNA is TGTGCCAGCTCACCCAGGGAAGGCTACACCTTC. This codes for CASSPREGYTF.

The CDR3 DNA reads as TGTGCCAGCAGTCCCAGAGGGGGGACAGGCGGGTGGAATTCACCCCTCCACTTT. As protein: CASSPRGGTGGWNSPLHF. This rearrangement joins TRBV27 to TRBJ1-6; 8 nucleotides agree with TRBD1. Germline lookup yields CDR1 MNHEY and CDR2 SMNVEV (reference sequence). With 5 bases clipped from V and 7 bases from J, the junction kept 16 bases outside the gene matches. The CDR3 sequence is 18 residues long.

The genes are TRBV28 and TRBJ2-7; 12 bases align to TRBD2. CDR1 MDHEN and CDR2 SYDVKM come from the germline V gene. The CDR3 runs to 17 residues. With V trimmed by 5 bases and J by 3 bases, 11 bases remained unmatched. CDR3 DNA: TGTGCCAGCAGTACCCGACTAGCGGGAGTGATGCACTACGAGCAGTACTTC. Protein sequence: CASSTRLAGVMHYEQYF.

In its sample, this clone was seen a few times. The chain has TRBV19 and TRBJ2-3, with 15 bases that match TRBD2. The V segment lost 5 bases and the J segment 1 base; nucleotides outside the gene matches: 10. This CDR3 is 19 amino acids long. Germline values: CDR1 LNHDA, CDR2 SQIVND (reference sequence). The DNA for the CDR3 is TGTGCCAGTAGTCCCCCGGGACTAGCGGGGGGCGGGCGCACAGATACGCAGTATTTT. Encoded protein: CASSPPGLAGGGRTDTQYF.

A single count supports this clone. The rearrangement uses TRBV2 and TRBJ2-1; TRBD2 matches 13 bases. CDR3 size: 14 residues. Germline V gives CDR1 SNHLY, CDR2 FYNNEI. V was pared by 11 bases and J by 10 bases, with 11 bases of the junction left unmatched. The CDR3 sequence is CAGQLAGGPREQFF. CDR3 nucleotides: TGTGCCGGCCAACTAGCGGGGGGGCCGAGGGAGCAGTTCTTC.

The chain recombines TRBV4-1 with TRBJ2-3; TRBD2 might be the D (5 bases). Germline assignment: CDR1 MGHRA and CDR2 YSYEKL. V was cut by 2 bases and J by 9 bases, with 15 bases left in between. This CDR3 comprises 14 residues. The CDR3 loop reads CASSQLAGVGTQYF. CDR3 DNA: TGCGCCAGCAGCCAATTAGCCGGGGTCGGCACGCAGTATTTT.

This chain joins TRBV2 and TRBJ1-4; no definite D call. CDR1 is SNHLY, CDR2 FYNNEI, per germline. V was cut by 6 bases and J by 8 bases, with 16 bases left in between. This CDR3 has 14 residues. In DNA form, the CDR3 reads TGTGCCAGCAGGTCAGCCGGGTTGGTGGAAAAACTGTTTTTT. Encoded protein: CASRSAGLVEKLFF.

The rearrangement links TRBV9 to TRBJ1-2; 7 positions agree with TRBD1. The ends lost 4 bases at V and 8 bases at J; junction bases unmatched: 8. CDR1 SGDLS and CDR2 YYNGEE come from the germline V gene. CDR3 length: 13 residues. CDR3 amino acids: CASSQGGRKGYTF. The CDR3 coding sequence is TGTGCCAGCAGCCAGGGGGGACGCAAGGGCTACACCTTC.

The J gene is TRBJ1-5, the V gene TRBV2; D remains ambiguous. The CDR3 contains 16 residues. V was trimmed by 1 base and J by 0 bases, leaving 10 bases between them. The germline gives CDR1 SNHLY, CDR2 FYNNEI. The DNA of the CDR3 is TGTGCCAGCAGTGAAGGCCGTACATATAGCAATCAGCCCCAGCATTTT. Encoded protein: CASSEGRTYSNQPQHF.

The V gene is TRBV27, the J gene TRBJ1-6; 9 bases fit TRBD1. This CDR3 is built from 12 residues. The J segment lost 11 bases and the V segment lost 5 bases, leaving 1 base of the junction unmatched. The germline CDR1 and CDR2 sequences are MNHEY and SMNVEV (reference sequence). CDR3: CASSNRGPPLHF. The DNA of the CDR3 is TGTGCCAGCAGTAACAGGGGGCCACCCCTCCACTTT.

This chain joins TRBV5-1 and TRBJ1-4; tentative D call: TRBD1 (6 bases). V dropped 4 bases and J dropped 0 bases, with 13 bases sitting between them. The CDR3 loop spans 16 amino acids. Germline lookup yields CDR1 SGHRS and CDR2 YFSETQ. The CDR3 sequence: CASSGGLRATNEKLFF. The CDR3, as DNA: TGCGCCAGCAGCGGGGGCCTCAGGGCAACTAATGAAAAACTGTTTTTT.

The count of this clone is one. The chain has TRBV6-6 and TRBJ1-5; D not certain. The CDR3 extends over 15 amino acids. The V end lost 5 bases, the J end lost 2 bases, and 13 bases lay between the germline ends. The germline CDR1 and CDR2 sequences are MNHNY and SVGAGI (reference sequence). CDR3 in DNA: TGTGCCAGCAGTCCGGGGAGCTTTGGCAATCAGCCCCAGCATTTT. This codes for CASSPGSFGNQPQHF.

Comments on this clone: Other nucleotide sequences in the sample specify the same CDR3. This sequence joins TRBV6-5 and TRBJ1-1, with no clear D. Germline-derived CDR1 and CDR2 are MNHEY and SVGAGI. The germline V and J ends were trimmed by 0 bases and 4 bases, with 6 bases remaining between them. The CDR3 spans 13 residues. DNA for the CDR3: TGTGCCAGCAGTTACTCGGGAGGCACTGAAGCTTTCTTT. Translation: CASSYSGGTEAFF.

This clone came up once. This chain uses TRBV13 with TRBJ2-3; 7 bases are shared with TRBD2. CDR3 size: 15 residues. Unmatched junction bases numbered 10, after V lost 5 bases and J lost 5 bases. Germline lookup yields CDR1 PRHDT and CDR2 FYEKMQ (reference sequence). CDR3 in amino acids: CASSPAGRGRDTQYF. CDR3 bases: TGTGCCAGCAGCCCGGCGGGGCGGGGGAGAGATACGCAGTATTTT.